Given below is one T cell receptor beta chain in context. This CDR3 has 16 residues. Trimming removed 5 bases from V and 3 bases from J, with 20 bases in between. Germline V gene sequence: CDR1 SGHAT, CDR2 FQNNGV. Some clones are missing from TCRdb's copy, which holds only in-frame ones; the method was immunoSEQ multiplex PCR. Of 150,000 to 180,000 clones in the sample, around 83% are singletons; the top ten hold 2.1%. This sample is drawn from a study of cytomegalovirus exposure and HLA in healthy donors. This chain joins TRBV11-2 and TRBJ2-7, with D possibly matching TRBD1 (5 bases). The TCR sequence derives from a human donor in good health. Sequenced: PBMCs. DNA of the CDR3: TGTGCCAGCAGCCCCACCCCTCCCAGGGATTTCTACGAGCAGTACTTC. Translated, it gives CASSPTPPRDFYEQYF.